Listed below are T cell receptor beta chains from one sample, sequenced in a study. TCRdb re-called the 5' RACE reads with MiXCR, one entry per CDR3 protein. Of some 44,000 distinct CDR3 sequences listed, roughly a fifth are singletons. The sequencing sample was made of Tregs sorted from blood. All receptors derive from a female donor with breast cancer. Both conserved end residues are part of each CDR3. The D gene is left open where the match is weak. A clone size is listed for some rows: how often the clone was seen (once, few, many), or a class if it is expanded.

TRBJ2-3	few	TRBV4-1	13	TRBD2	TGCGCCAGCAGCCAAACCACGGGACTAGAGCAGTATTTT	CASSQTTGLEQYF
TRBJ2-3	.	TRBV27	17	TRBD1	TGTGCCAGCCGCCCCACGACAGGGGGCATTAGCACAGATACGCAGTATTTT	CASRPTTGGISTDTQYF
TRBJ2-1	.	TRBV6-5	12	.	TGTGCCAGCAGGCACCAAAGCAATGAGCAGTTCTTC	CASRHQSNEQFF
TRBJ1-6	medium-sized	TRBV20-1	15	TRBD1	TGCAGTGCTAGCAGGGTCCCAGGGGGATATTCACCCCTCCACTTT	CSASRVPGGYSPLHF
TRBJ2-6	.	TRBV9	19	.	TGTGCCAGCAGCGTCCCCTTCGGGACGGAGAGCTCTGGGGCCAACGTCCTGACTTTC	CASSVPFGTESSGANVLTF
TRBJ2-7	few	TRBV7-2	14	.	TGTGCCAGCAGCTTAGTCCCGATCTCCTACGAGCAGTACTTC	CASSLVPISYEQYF
TRBJ1-6	.	TRBV28	12	TRBD1	TGTGCCATAACAGGGGGTAATTCACCCCTCCACTTT	CAITGGNSPLHF
TRBJ1-6	.	TRBV7-8	14	TRBD1	TGTACCAGCAGCCGGGACAGGGGTAATTCACCCCTCCACTTT	CTSSRDRGNSPLHF
TRBJ2-1	many	TRBV7-9	14	.	TGTGCCAGCAGTTCAATCGGATTCCCCAATGAGCAGTTCTTC	CASSSIGFPNEQFF
TRBJ1-2	many	TRBV29-1	12	.	TGCAGCGTTGAAGGTGGGGGTACGGGCTACACCTTC	CSVEGGGTGYTF
TRBJ2-7	few	TRBV4-1	15	.	TGCGCCAGCAGCCAAGTGGGCGGGACGTCCTACGAGCAGTACTTC	CASSQVGGTSYEQYF
TRBJ1-5	.	TRBV21-1	15	.	TGTGCCAGCTATGCCCGGGGAAACATTAATCAGCCCCAGCATTTT	CASYARGNINQPQHF
TRBJ1-1	few	TRBV6-1	16	.	TGTGCCAGCAGTGAATTATCTAGGGGGGCTAACACTGAAGCTTTCTTT	CASSELSRGANTEAFF
TRBJ2-5	.	TRBV11-2	14	.	TGTGCCAGCAGCTTATCGGCTAGCCCAGAGACCCAGTACTTC	CASSLSASPETQYF
TRBJ2-7	few	TRBV20-1	13	TRBD2	TGCAGTGCTAGGGTCAGCGGGGACTACGAGCAGTACTTC	CSARVSGDYEQYF
TRBJ2-7	many	TRBV7-9	15	.	TGTGCCAGCAGCTTAGCGGACGAGGGTTACTACGAGCAGTACTTC	CASSLADEGYYEQYF
TRBJ2-5	many	TRBV5-1	14	TRBD1	TGCGCCAGCAGCTCCACAGGGGTCATGGAGACCCAGTACTTC	CASSSTGVMETQYF
TRBJ2-7	few	TRBV7-9	13	.	TGTGCCAGCGGAGGTCGGAGAACCTACGAGCAGTACTTC	CASGGRRTYEQYF
TRBJ2-5	.	TRBV14	18	TRBD2	TGTGCCAGCAGCCAAGGAAGACGGACTAGCGGGAGTTACGAGACCCAGTACTTC	CASSQGRRTSGSYETQYF
TRBJ2-1	.	TRBV7-2	16	TRBD1	TGTGCCAGCAGCTTAGGACAGGGGCCCGGGTACAATGAGCAGTTCTTC	CASSLGQGPGYNEQFF
TRBJ2-5	.	TRBV24-1	15	.	TGTGCCACCAGTGATACTGACACAGGTCGAGAGACCCAGTACTTC	CATSDTDTGRETQYF
TRBJ1-1	few	TRBV6-1	12	.	TGTGCCAGCAGTGATTTGCCATCTGAAGCTTTCTTT	CASSDLPSEAFF
TRBJ2-3	many	TRBV20-1	15	TRBD2	TGCAGTGCTAGTATGGCGGGAGCTAGCACAGATACGCAGTATTTT	CSASMAGASTDTQYF